Below, 21 T cell receptor beta chains from the same sample are listed, as sequenced in a study of T-cell memory formation after mild COVID-19. TCRdb reprocessed the 5' RACE reads with MiXCR, giving one entry per CDR3 protein. The sample consists of 10,000 to 15,000 distinct CDR3 sequences, approximately 14% of them appearing once. The specimen was PBMCs or a T cell subset sorted from them (not recorded which). These receptors were collected from a man between 18 and 35 years old who had mild COVID-19 (a few samples of this study predate the infection). Cell type and time point are not known.

The chain is built from TRBV12-5 and TRBJ2-1; D not certain. Germline assignment: CDR1 LGHNT and CDR2 FRNRAP. V was shortened by 0 bases and J by 6 bases, with 15 bases between the two germline ends. This CDR3 spans 16 amino acids. The CDR3 here is CASGLVQVTLINEQFF. DNA for the CDR3: TGTGCTAGTGGTTTGGTACAAGTGACTCTAATCAATGAGCAGTTCTTC.

This clonotype was recorded at least ten times. The chain links TRBV12-3 or TRBV12-4 to TRBJ1-1; 7 nucleotides agree with TRBD1. J gave up 4 bases and V 5 bases, and 7 bases lay outside the gene matches. The CDR3 covers 14 residues. The CDR3 DNA is TGTGCCAGCAGTCCCAGGGGGGGTGGCACTGAAGCTTTCTTT. Translating it yields CASSPRGGGTEAFF.

This clonotype was seen at least ten times. This sequence joins TRBV28 and TRBJ2-5; 7 bases map to TRBD2. V was clipped by 7 bases and J by 3 bases; unmatched bases: 8. The germline V gene encodes CDR1 MDHEN and CDR2 SYDVKM. There are 14 residues in the CDR3. DNA of the CDR3: TGTGCCAGCACCGGGGACTACCAAGAAGAGACCCAGTACTTC. Its translation: CASTGDYQEETQYF.

This clonotype showed up just a few times. The chain recombines TRBV4-2 with TRBJ2-7; D gene unclear. Germline V gene lookup returns CDR1 LGHNA and CDR2 YNFKEQ. The CDR3 runs to 13 residues. Trimming shortened V by 1 base and J by 3 bases, and 7 bases separated the two germline ends. The CDR3 sequence: CASSQGWDYEQYF. CDR3 DNA sequence: TGTGCCAGCAGCCAAGGTTGGGACTACGAGCAGTACTTC.

This sequence joins TRBV12-3 or TRBV12-4 and TRBJ1-2, with D hard to call. The CDR3 runs 12 residues. V dropped 3 bases and J dropped 4 bases, with 6 bases sitting between them. The CDR3 region is CASSFGVYGYTF. CDR3 sequence (DNA): TGTGCCAGCAGTTTTGGAGTCTATGGCTACACCTTC.

This clonotype has ten or more counts. The chain employs TRBV24-1 and TRBJ2-2; D perhaps matches TRBD2 (5 bases). V lost 3 bases to trimming and J lost 3 bases, with 13 bases between them. In germline, CDR1 is KGHDR, CDR2 SFDVKD. The CDR3 runs to 16 residues. This CDR3 reads CATSDRRVRDTGELFF. CDR3 nucleotides: TGTGCCACCAGTGATCGGCGGGTCCGCGACACCGGGGAGCTGTTTTTT.

Ten or more counts support this clonotype. The J gene is TRBJ2-5, the V gene TRBV28, with 9 nucleotides matching TRBD2. This CDR3 is 15 amino acids long. The germline gives CDR1 MDHEN, CDR2 SYDVKM. Trimming removed 2 bases from V and 4 bases from J; junction bases left unmatched: 5. Here the CDR3 reads CASSLEAGGLETQYF. CDR3 bases: TGTGCCAGCAGTTTAGAGGCGGGGGGGCTAGAGACCCAGTACTTC.

The chain uses TRBV6-5 and TRBJ2-1, with D perhaps given as TRBD1 or TRBD2 (6 bases each). CDR3 length: 18 amino acids. Germline CDR1 MNHEY, CDR2 SVGAGI. Trimming cost V 0 bases and J 4 bases, with 19 bases left between them. Here the CDR3 reads CASSYSRRDTRLYNEQFF. In DNA, the CDR3 is TGTGCCAGCAGTTACTCTAGGCGGGACACCCGACTTTACAATGAGCAGTTCTTC.

This clonotype was recorded many times. The rearrangement links TRBV7-9 to TRBJ2-7; 10 bases are shared with TRBD1. CDR3 length equals 16 residues. CDR1 SEHNR and CDR2 FQNEAQ come from the germline V gene (reference sequence). CDR3 DNA: TGTGCCAGCAGCTTAGAGTTGGGGACAGGGGATAGAGAGCTGTACGTC. Its protein product is CASSLELGTGDRELYV.

V and J are TRBV2 and TRBJ2-5; D gene uncertain. Germline lookup yields CDR1 SNHLY and CDR2 FYNNEI. Trimming stripped 2 bases from V and 5 bases from J, with 12 bases between. The CDR3 length is 14 residues. The CDR3 DNA reads TGTGCCAGCAGTGAAAGGGTCGATGCGGAGACCCAGTACTTC. Protein: CASSERVDAETQYF.

Ten or more counts support this clonotype. This CDR3 is CASSWIPGNTGELFF. The CDR3 DNA is TGTGCCAGCAGCTGGATACCGGGGAACACCGGGGAGCTGTTTTTT. V gene TRBV7-2 combines with J gene TRBJ2-2; D is uncertain. This CDR3 region has 15 residues. In germline, CDR1 is SGHTA, CDR2 FQGNSA. V was trimmed by 4 bases and J by 1 base, leaving 10 bases between them.

A remark on this clonotype: A much larger clone lies one base from this, so it may be a read error. V usage is TRBV5-1 and J usage is TRBJ2-7; D is unresolved. Germline assignment: CDR1 SGHRS and CDR2 YFSETQ. The CDR3 is 13 amino acids. Trimming removed 0 bases at V and 2 bases at J, with 6 bases between. The CDR3 is CASSLGRAYEQYF. The CDR3 DNA follows: TGCGCCAGCAGCTTGGGTCGAGCCTACGAGCAGTACTTC.

The chain has TRBV10-3 and TRBJ2-3; D is perhaps TRBD2 (6 bases). V lost 10 bases and J 5 bases, leaving 19 bases between the germline ends. Germline lookup yields CDR1 ENHRY and CDR2 SYGVKD. CDR3 size: 14 residues. Here the CDR3 reads CATSRDSTGDTQYF. The CDR3, as DNA: TGTGCCACAAGCCGGGACTCCACGGGAGATACGCAGTATTTT.

The table lists this clonotype with many counts. This chain joins TRBV4-3 and TRBJ1-2; the D is unclear. V gave up 4 bases and J gave up 6 bases, with 15 bases separating them. The CDR3 spans 14 residues. Germline CDR1 reads LGHNA; CDR2 reads YSLEER. The CDR3 bases are TGCGCCAGCAGCCTACGATCCTCAGGAGATGGCTACACCTTC. Translated, it gives CASSLRSSGDGYTF.

This clonotype was counted at least ten times. This rearrangement joins TRBV7-3 to TRBJ2-1, with 8 bases matching TRBD2. J gave up 2 bases and V 2 bases, and 2 bases lay outside the gene matches. The germline CDR1 and CDR2 sequences are SGHTA and FQGTGA. There are 15 residues in the CDR3. CDR3 loop: CASSLERGTYNEQFF. The CDR3 DNA reads TGTGCCAGCAGCTTAGAGCGGGGGACCTACAATGAGCAGTTCTTC.

The sample holds a few counts of this clonotype. The chain is built from TRBV4-3 and TRBJ1-2; TRBD1 matches 9 bases. Germline-derived CDR1 and CDR2 are LGHNA and YSLEER. The length of the CDR3 is 16 residues. V shed 5 bases, J shed 4 bases, and the junction held 11 bases outside the gene matches. The CDR3 region is CASSLTATGGGYGYTF. The CDR3 DNA reads as TGCGCCAGCAGCTTGACCGCAACAGGGGGCGGCTATGGCTACACCTTC.

This CDR3 reads CATSDRGLAGEYEQYF. As DNA, the CDR3 is TGTGCCACCAGTGATCGCGGACTAGCGGGAGAGTACGAGCAGTACTTC. This chain uses TRBV24-1 with TRBJ2-7; 13 bases map to TRBD2. The length of the CDR3 is 16 residues. With V trimmed by 3 bases and J by 4 bases, 5 bases remained unmatched. CDR1 is KGHDR and CDR2 is SFDVKD in the germline V gene.

The chain joins TRBV5-4 to TRBJ2-2; D call uncertain. This CDR3 is 16 amino acids long. The ends were cut back, 2 bases at V and 5 bases at J, with 16 bases in the middle. Per germline, CDR1 SGHNT and CDR2 YYREEE (reference sequence). The CDR3 here is CASSFGSGDLTGELFF. CDR3 DNA sequence: TGTGCCAGCAGCTTCGGGTCCGGAGACTTGACCGGGGAGCTGTTTTTT.

This clonotype was detected ten times or more. The V gene is TRBV7-8, the J gene TRBJ1-2; 7 bases match TRBD1. Germline V CDR1 and CDR2: SGHVS, FQNEAQ. V was pared by 5 bases and J by 5 bases, with 5 bases of the junction left unmatched. The CDR3 length is 13 residues. This CDR3 is CASSPQGGYGYTF. In DNA form, the CDR3 reads TGTGCCAGCAGCCCGCAGGGGGGTTATGGCTACACCTTC.

This clonotype was seen ten or more times. The chain couples TRBV7-9 to TRBJ2-5; D might be TRBD1 (5 bases). The germline V gene has CDR1 SEHNR and CDR2 FQNEAQ (reference sequence). The CDR3 is made up of 15 amino acids. The germline V and J ends were trimmed by 8 bases and 1 base, with 17 bases remaining between them. This chain's CDR3 is CASSASQDAQETQYF. The CDR3 DNA reads TGTGCCAGCTCAGCCTCACAGGACGCCCAAGAGACCCAGTACTTC.

This clonotype was counted ten times or more. Here the CDR3 reads CASSRRGRFRETQYF. The CDR3 nucleotides are TGTGCCAGCAGCCGCAGGGGTCGTTTTAGAGAGACCCAGTACTTC. The chain has TRBV11-2 and TRBJ2-5; a weak D match, TRBD1 (6 bases). V lost 5 bases and J 4 bases, leaving 17 bases between the germline ends. The germline V gene has CDR1 SGHAT and CDR2 FQNNGV. The CDR3 spans 15 residues.